Reported below is one T cell receptor (beta chain). The sample comes from a study of lymphopenia after photon versus proton radiotherapy. Only in-frame clones appear in the TCRdb table, and some are missing; sequencing was by immunoSEQ multiplex PCR. The sample holds some 29,000 clones; 87% are singletons and the top ten take about 53%. This specimen was peripheral blood, taken from a patient treated with proton-based radiotherapy. This sequence was found in a woman in her sixties or seventies with cholangiocarcinoma. Some clones in this sample may be carry-over from other donors' samples.

The CDR3, as DNA: TGTGCCAGCAGCCAGTCCCGATCCTATGGCTACACCTTC. Encoded protein: CASSQSRSYGYTF. The chain recombines TRBV14 with TRBJ1-2; D is ambiguous. CDR3 length: 13 residues. From germline, CDR1 is SGHDN and CDR2 FVKESK. Trimming shortened V by 3 bases and J by 4 bases, and 9 bases separated the two germline ends.